This TCR beta chain was recorded in a study of T-cell reconstitution after alpha-beta-depleted transplantation in children. CDR1 is SSHAT, CDR2 FNYEAQ, per germline (reference sequence). The CDR3 length is 13 residues. Molecular barcoding with unique molecular identifiers was used for the TCRbeta library. TCRdb redid the calling of the PCR reads with MiXCR, one entry per CDR3 protein. The table includes 200,000 to 300,000 distinct CDR3 sequences, around 13% detected once. This clonotype was observed at least ten times. One end of the junction varies from germline; a read error may be responsible. The V call is TRBV7-7, the J call TRBJ1-4; D unresolved. The source of this sequence is a human donor who donated a stem cell graft to a child with acute lymphoblastic leukemia. Here the sequenced sample was PBMCs from the stem cell graft donor, taken from the stem cell graft. CDR3 sequence: CASTIKPGEKLFF. The CDR3 DNA is TGTGCTAGCACCATCAAACCCGGGGAAAAACTGTTTTTT.